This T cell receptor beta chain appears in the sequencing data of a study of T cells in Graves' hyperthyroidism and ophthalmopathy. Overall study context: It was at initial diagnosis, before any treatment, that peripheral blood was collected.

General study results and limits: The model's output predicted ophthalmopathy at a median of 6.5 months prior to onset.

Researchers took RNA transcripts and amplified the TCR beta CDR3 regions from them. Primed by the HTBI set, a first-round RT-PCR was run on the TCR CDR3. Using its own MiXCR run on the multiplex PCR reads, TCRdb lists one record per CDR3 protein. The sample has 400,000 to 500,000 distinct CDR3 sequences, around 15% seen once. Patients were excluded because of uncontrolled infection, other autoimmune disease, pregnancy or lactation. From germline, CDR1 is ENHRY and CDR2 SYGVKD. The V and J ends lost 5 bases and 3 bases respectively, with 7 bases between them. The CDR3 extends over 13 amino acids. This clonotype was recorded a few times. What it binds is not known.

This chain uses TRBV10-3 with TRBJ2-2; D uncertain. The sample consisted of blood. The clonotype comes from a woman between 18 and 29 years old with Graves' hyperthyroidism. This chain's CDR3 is CAISKDYTGELFF. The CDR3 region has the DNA TGTGCCATCAGTAAAGACTACACCGGGGAGCTGTTTTTT.